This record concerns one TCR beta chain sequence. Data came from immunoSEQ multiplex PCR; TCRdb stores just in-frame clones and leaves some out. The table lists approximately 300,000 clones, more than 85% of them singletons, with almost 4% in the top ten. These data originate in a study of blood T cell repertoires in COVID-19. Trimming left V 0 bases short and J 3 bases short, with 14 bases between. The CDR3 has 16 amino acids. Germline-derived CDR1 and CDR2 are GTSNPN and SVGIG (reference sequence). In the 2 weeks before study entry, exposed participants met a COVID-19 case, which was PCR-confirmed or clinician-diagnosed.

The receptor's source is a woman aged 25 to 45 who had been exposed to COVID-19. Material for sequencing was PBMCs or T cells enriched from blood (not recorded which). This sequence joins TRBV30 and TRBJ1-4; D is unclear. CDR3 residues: CAWSVGLVAANEKLFF. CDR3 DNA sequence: TGTGCCTGGAGTGTCGGCCTAGTAGCAGCTAATGAAAAACTGTTTTTT.